This TCR beta chain was profiled in a study of T-cell memory formation after mild COVID-19. Study at large: Among the donors, TCR clusters were largely specific to each donor.

TCRdb re-called the 5' RACE reads with MiXCR, one entry per CDR3 protein. The sample consists of some 290,000 distinct CDR3 sequences, around 15% of them appearing once. Unmatched junction bases numbered 15, after V lost 7 bases and J lost 10 bases. The germline gives CDR1 SGHAT, CDR2 FQNNGV. There are 16 residues in the CDR3. In its sample, this clonotype was seen many times. V is TRBV11-2 and J is TRBJ1-6, with TRBD1 matching 8 bases. Specimen: PBMCs or a T cell subset sorted from them (not recorded which). This clonotype was obtained from a man aged 18 to 29 who had mild COVID-19 (a few samples of this study predate the infection). Cell type and time point are not known. The CDR3: CASTPEGQGGLSPLHF. CDR3 bases: TGTGCCAGCACCCCGGAAGGACAGGGAGGACTCTCACCCCTCCACTTT.